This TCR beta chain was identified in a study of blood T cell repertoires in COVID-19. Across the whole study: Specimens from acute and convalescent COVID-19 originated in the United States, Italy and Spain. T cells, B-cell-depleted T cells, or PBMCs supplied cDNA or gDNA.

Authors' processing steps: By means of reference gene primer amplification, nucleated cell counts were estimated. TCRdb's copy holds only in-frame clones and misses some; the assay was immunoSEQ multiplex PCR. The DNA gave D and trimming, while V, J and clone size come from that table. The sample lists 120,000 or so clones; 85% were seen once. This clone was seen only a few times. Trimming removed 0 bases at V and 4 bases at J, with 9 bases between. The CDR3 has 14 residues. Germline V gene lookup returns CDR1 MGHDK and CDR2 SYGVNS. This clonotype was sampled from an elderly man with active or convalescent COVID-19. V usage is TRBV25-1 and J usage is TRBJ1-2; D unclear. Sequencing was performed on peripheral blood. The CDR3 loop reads CASSEYGEGYGYTF. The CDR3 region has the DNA TGTGCCAGCAGTGAATACGGGGAGGGCTATGGCTACACCTTC.